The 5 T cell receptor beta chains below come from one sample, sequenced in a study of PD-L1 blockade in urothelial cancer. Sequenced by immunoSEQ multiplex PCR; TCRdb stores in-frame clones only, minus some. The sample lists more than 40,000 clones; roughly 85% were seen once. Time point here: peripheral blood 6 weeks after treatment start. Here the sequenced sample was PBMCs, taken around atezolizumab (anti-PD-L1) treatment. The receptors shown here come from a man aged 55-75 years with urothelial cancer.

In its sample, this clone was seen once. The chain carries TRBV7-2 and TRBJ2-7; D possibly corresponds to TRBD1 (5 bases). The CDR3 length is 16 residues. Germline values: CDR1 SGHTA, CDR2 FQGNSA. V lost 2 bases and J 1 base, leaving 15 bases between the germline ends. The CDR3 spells CASSLRGGSSSYEQYF. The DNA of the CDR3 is TGTGCCAGCAGCTTAAGGGGTGGGTCTAGTTCCTACGAGCAGTACTTC.

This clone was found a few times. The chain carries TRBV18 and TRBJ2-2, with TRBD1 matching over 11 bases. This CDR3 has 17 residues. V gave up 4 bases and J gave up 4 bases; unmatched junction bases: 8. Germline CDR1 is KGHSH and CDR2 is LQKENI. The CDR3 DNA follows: TGTGCCAGCTCACAGGGACAGGGGGTACCGACCACCGGGGAGCTGTTTTTT. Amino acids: CASSQGQGVPTTGELFF.

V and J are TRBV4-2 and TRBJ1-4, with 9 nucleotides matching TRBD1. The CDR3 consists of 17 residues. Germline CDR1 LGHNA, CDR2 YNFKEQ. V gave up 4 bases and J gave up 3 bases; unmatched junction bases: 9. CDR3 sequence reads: CASSPGQGIISNEKLFF. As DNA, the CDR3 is TGTGCCAGCAGCCCGGGACAGGGAATTATATCTAATGAAAAACTGTTTTTT.

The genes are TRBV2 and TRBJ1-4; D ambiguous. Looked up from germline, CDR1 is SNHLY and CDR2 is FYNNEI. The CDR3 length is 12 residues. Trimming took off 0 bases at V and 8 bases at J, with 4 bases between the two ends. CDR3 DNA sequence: TGTGCCAGCAGTGAAGCGCGGGAAAAACTGTTTTTT. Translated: CASSEAREKLFF. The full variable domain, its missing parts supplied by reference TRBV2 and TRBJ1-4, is EPEVTQTPSHQVTQMGQEVILRCVPISNHLYFYWYRQILGQKVEFLVSFYNNEISEKSEIFDDQFSVERPDGSNFTLKIRSTKLEDSAMYFCASSEAREKLFFGSGTQLSVL.

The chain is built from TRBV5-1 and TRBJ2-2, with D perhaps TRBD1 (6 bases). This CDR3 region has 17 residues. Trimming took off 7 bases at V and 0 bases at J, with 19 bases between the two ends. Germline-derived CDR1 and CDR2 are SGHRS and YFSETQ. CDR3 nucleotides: TGCGCCAGCGCCAGACAGGACCTGAACGCGAACACCGGGGAGCTGTTTTTT. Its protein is CASARQDLNANTGELFF.